This passage covers 18 T cell receptor beta chains from one sample sequenced in a study of identical twins (dated by TCRdb to about 2016). Library generation was performed with 5' RACE. Sequenced using an Illumina HiSeq 2000. In-frame beta chains were kept once TCRdb had trimmed the public reads at Q25 with fastp and called clones with MiXCR. Each CDR3 protein appears once, grouped with its most common genes and DNA. Present in this sample are more than 1.5 million distinct CDR3 sequences, around a third of which were seen just once. The biggest ten clones account for about 0.27% of the sample. Sequenced material: cord blood. These receptors were collected from a newborn girl in good health.

This chain uses TRBV10-3 with TRBJ1-1; D might be TRBD1 (5 bases). V was shortened by 0 bases and J by 0 bases, with 8 bases between the two germline ends. Looked up from germline, CDR1 is ENHRY and CDR2 is SYGVKD. The CDR3 covers 15 residues. CDR3 sequence reads: CAISESGGMNTEAFF. The CDR3 region has the DNA TGTGCCATCAGTGAGTCGGGGGGGATGAACACTGAAGCTTTCTTT.

This clonotype was counted only a few times. This chain joins TRBV10-3 and TRBJ2-3; tentative D call: TRBD2 (5 bases). CDR3 length: 13 amino acids. The V end lost 10 bases, the J end lost 5 bases, and 16 bases lay between the germline ends. Germline CDR1 reads ENHRY; CDR2 reads SYGVKD. For the CDR3, the DNA is TGTGCCACCAAGCGGACCATTCAAGATACGCAGTATTTT. It codes for CATKRTIQDTQYF.

The chain links TRBV2 to TRBJ2-7; TRBD2 matches at 8 bases. Germline CDR1 is SNHLY and CDR2 is FYNNEI. With V trimmed by 6 bases and J by 7 bases, 8 bases remained unmatched. The CDR3 is 13 residues long. The CDR3 region has the DNA TGTGCCAGCAGCTCCGGGACTAGAAGAGAGCAGTACTTC. This sequence encodes CASSSGTRREQYF.

The chain links TRBV7-2 to TRBJ2-7; a weak D match, TRBD1 (5 bases). Judging by the DNA end, TRBJ2-5 fits better; the J call may be wrong. The CDR3 sequence is 14 residues long. The germline V gene has CDR1 SGHTA and CDR2 FQGNSA. CDR3 coding DNA: TGTGCCAGCAGCTTAGGCGTAGGGGAAGAGACCCAGTACTTC. Amino acid sequence: CASSLGVGEETQYF.

The sample holds many counts of this clonotype. This chain uses TRBV20-1 with TRBJ2-4; D is undetermined. The germline V gene encodes CDR1 DFQATT and CDR2 SNEGSKA (reference sequence). This CDR3 region has 14 residues. V lost 8 bases, J lost 6 bases, and 20 bases lay in between. Written as DNA, the CDR3 is TGCAGTCCGCTAGGTCGCCGGTTGGGAAACATTCAGTACTTC. Translation gives CSPLGRRLGNIQYF.

The chain couples TRBV29-1 to TRBJ2-1, with D maybe TRBD2 (7 bases). Germline V CDR1 and CDR2: SQVTM, ANQGSEA. The CDR3 consists of 14 residues. The V end was cut by 4 bases, the J end by 7 bases, with 17 bases between. The CDR3 nucleotides read TGCAGCGTTGGGGCGGGGGCAGGAGCAAATGAGCAGTTCTTC. This codes for CSVGAGAGANEQFF.

This clonotype was seen a handful of times. V gene TRBV15 combines with J gene TRBJ1-4; possible D gene TRBD1, 6 bases. This CDR3 region has 15 residues. Germline-derived CDR1 and CDR2 are LNHNV and YYDKDF (reference sequence). V was pared by 0 bases and J by 8 bases, with 13 bases between. CDR3 nucleotide sequence: TGTGCCACCAGCAGAGATGTGGGGGCTCGGGAAAAACTGTTTTTT. It codes for CATSRDVGAREKLFF.

Turning to this clonotype: A single base separates this from a much larger clone, so it may be a read error. The rearrangement joins TRBV7-2 to TRBJ2-3; possible D gene TRBD1, 5 bases. Germline V gene lookup returns CDR1 SGHTA and CDR2 FQGNSA. The CDR3 consists of 15 residues. The CDR3 spells CASSLERRSTGTQYF. In DNA, the CDR3 is TGTGCCAGCAGCTTAGAGCGCCGAAGCACAGGTACGCAGTATTTT.

The CDR3 sequence is CASSPSTETYEQYF. As DNA, the CDR3 is TGTGCCAGCAGCCCATCGACTGAAACCTACGAGCAGTACTTC. The chain joins TRBV28 to TRBJ2-4; D remains ambiguous. The J call may be incorrect, as the DNA end agrees better with TRBJ2-7. The CDR3 totals 14 residues. The germline gives CDR1 MDHEN, CDR2 SYDVKM.

This chain joins TRBV12-3 or TRBV12-4 and TRBJ2-1; tentative D call: TRBD2 (7 bases). The CDR3 totals 12 residues. V lost 3 bases, J lost 12 bases, and 12 bases lay in between. This CDR3 is CASSFGGLGQFF. CDR3 in DNA: TGTGCCAGCAGTTTCGGGGGGCTAGGGCAGTTCTTC.

The chain couples TRBV29-1 to TRBJ2-1; TRBD1 matches at 7 bases. The J call is in doubt because the DNA end fits TRBJ2-7 better. The CDR3 runs 13 residues. Germline CDR1 is SQVTM and CDR2 is ANQGSEA. The CDR3 loop is CSARTGTYNEQYF. CDR3 sequence (DNA): TGCAGCGCCCGGACAGGCACCTACAATGAGCAGTACTTC.

This clonotype occurred a few times. V gene TRBV4-1 combines with J gene TRBJ2-1; D gene uncertain. V was pared by 0 bases and J by 2 bases, with 5 bases between. CDR1 is MGHRA and CDR2 is YSYEKL in the germline V gene. CDR3 size: 14 residues. CDR3 sequence: CASSQEITYNEQFF. The CDR3 nucleotides read TGCGCCAGCAGCCAAGAAATAACCTACAATGAGCAGTTCTTC.

As regards this clonotype: This sequence may be a read error, since a much larger clone differs from it by one base. The genes are TRBV7-2 and TRBJ2-3; 7 bases match TRBD2. Germline loops: CDR1 SGHTA, CDR2 FQGNSA. The CDR3 has 16 residues. Trimming at V came to 5 bases and at J to 4 bases, leaving 12 bases not matched to a gene. This CDR3 is CASSDRLLREADTQYF. In DNA form, the CDR3 reads TGTGCCAGCAGCGACCGACTCCTACGGGAGGCAGATACGCAGTATTTT. The full variable domain, its missing parts supplied by reference TRBV7-2 and TRBJ2-3, is GAGVSQSPSNKVTEKGKDVELRCDPISGHTALYWYRQSLGQGLEFLIYFQGNSAPDKSGLPSDRFSAERTGGSVSTLTIQRTQQEDSAVYLCASSDRLLREADTQYFGPGTRLTVL.

This chain connects TRBV2 to TRBJ1-4, with D possibly TRBD1 on 6 matching bases. CDR3 length: 14 residues. The germline V gene encodes CDR1 SNHLY and CDR2 FYNNEI. Trimming took 6 bases from V and 6 from J, leaving 14 bases between them. This chain's CDR3 is CASRGGAWDEKLFF. For the CDR3, the DNA is TGTGCCAGCAGAGGGGGGGCTTGGGATGAAAAACTGTTTTTT. Full variable domain (remainder filled in from reference TRBV2 and TRBJ1-4): EPEVTQTPSHQVTQMGQEVILRCVPISNHLYFYWYRQILGQKVEFLVSFYNNEISEKSEIFDDQFSVERPDGSNFTLKIRSTKLEDSAMYFCASRGGAWDEKLFFGSGTQLSVL.

The CDR3 region is CSAQRSDLNQPQHF. The CDR3 region has the DNA TGCAGTGCCCAGAGGTCGGACTTAAATCAGCCCCAGCATTTT. V usage is TRBV20-1 and J usage is TRBJ1-5; no definite D call. The CDR3 extends over 14 amino acids. Deletions cut 6 bases from V and 4 bases from J, with 16 bases between. Germline-derived CDR1 and CDR2 are DFQATT and SNEGSKA (reference sequence).

The CDR3 DNA reads TGTGCCAGCAGGTCACAAAGTCGACACCTCTCCTACAATGAGCAGTTCTTC. Translating it yields CASRSQSRHLSYNEQFF. V is TRBV7-9 and J is TRBJ2-1; D remains unclear. The CDR3 runs to 17 residues. Germline values: CDR1 SEHNR, CDR2 FQNEAQ (reference sequence). The germline V and J ends were trimmed by 6 bases and 0 bases, with 18 bases remaining between them. Full variable domain (outside the CDR3, taken from reference TRBV7-9 and TRBJ2-1): DTGVSQNPRHKITKRGQNVTFRCDPISEHNRLYWYRQTLGQGPEFLTYFQNEAQLEKSRLLSDRFSAERPKGSFSTLEIQRTEQGDSAMYLCASRSQSRHLSYNEQFFGPGTRLTVL.

V usage is TRBV20-1 and J usage is TRBJ2-3; 9 bases match TRBD2. The CDR3 has 14 amino acids. V shed 0 bases, J shed 7 bases, and the junction held 5 bases outside the gene matches. The germline CDR1 and CDR2 sequences are DFQATT and SNEGSKA (reference sequence). CDR3 in DNA: TGCAGTGCTAGAGATAATGCTAGCGGGAATACGCAGTATTTT. Translation gives CSARDNASGNTQYF.

This clonotype was recorded a few times. This chain connects TRBV4-1 to TRBJ2-3, with 13 bases lining up with TRBD2. V lost 3 bases and J lost 3; bases outside the gene matches: 6. This CDR3 spans 17 amino acids. CDR1 MGHRA and CDR2 YSYEKL come from the germline V gene. The CDR3 region has the DNA TGCGCCAGCAGCCATTCTCGGACTAGCGGGGGAACAGATACGCAGTATTTT. This sequence encodes CASSHSRTSGGTDTQYF.